Shown below are 28 T cell receptor beta chains from a single sample sequenced in a study of blood T cell repertoires in COVID-19. The repertoire was sequenced with immunoSEQ multiplex PCR; TCRdb's copy has only in-frame clones and lacks some. The table includes about 230,000 clones, about 85% detected once. Sequences were obtained from peripheral blood. All receptors derive from a woman between 18 and 29 years old who had recovered from COVID-19.

The gene calls are TRBV7-3 and TRBJ1-1; D remains unclear. The CDR3 is 15 amino acids. Per the germline V gene, CDR1 is SGHTA and CDR2 is FQGTGA. V was trimmed by 2 bases and J by 1 base, leaving 11 bases between them. As DNA, the CDR3 is TGTGCCAGCAGCTTAGCCAGTACAAAGAACACTGAAGCTTTCTTT. Translation: CASSLASTKNTEAFF.

This clone was seen a few times. The V gene is TRBV6-1, the J gene TRBJ2-1; 7 nucleotides agree with TRBD2. Per the germline V gene, CDR1 is MNHNS and CDR2 is SASEGT. The CDR3 covers 15 residues. The V segment lost 2 bases and the J segment 1 base; nucleotides outside the gene matches: 2. CDR3 loop: CASSEFGGSYNEQFF. Here the CDR3 DNA reads TGTGCCAGCAGTGAATTCGGGGGGTCCTACAATGAGCAGTTCTTC.

This clone was seen once. This sequence joins TRBV4-2 and TRBJ1-1; no firm D call. Germline CDR1 and CDR2: LGHNA and YNFKEQ. The CDR3 totals 13 residues. V was shortened by 4 bases and J by 2 bases, with 8 bases between the two germline ends. The CDR3 region is CASSPLVNTEAFF. DNA of the CDR3: TGTGCCAGCAGCCCTCTTGTCAACACTGAAGCTTTCTTT.

The chain uses TRBV7-9 and TRBJ1-2, with TRBD1 as a possible D gene (5 bases). V dropped 5 bases and J dropped 5 bases, with 12 bases sitting between them. The CDR3 sequence is 13 residues long. Germline-derived CDR1 and CDR2 are SEHNR and FQNEAQ (reference sequence). The CDR3 bases are TGTGCCAGCAGCCCTCCCCAGGGTTATGGCTACACCTTC. It encodes CASSPPQGYGYTF.

DNA of the CDR3: TGTGCCAGCAGCCCCGGCCGGGGGTATGGCTACACCTTC. Protein: CASSPGRGYGYTF. This chain links TRBV13 with TRBJ1-2; weak D call: TRBD1 (5 bases). CDR1 is PRHDT and CDR2 is FYEKMQ in the germline V gene (reference sequence). There are 13 residues in the CDR3. V lost 5 bases and J lost 5, with 12 bases in between.

This clone was counted a single time. The rearrangement joins TRBV6-2 or TRBV6-3 to TRBJ2-5, with 8 positions matching TRBD2. The CDR3 length is 16 residues. Trimming cost V 4 bases and J 1 base; bases outside gene matches: 8. In germline, CDR1 is MNHEY, CDR2 SVGEGT. CDR3 sequence reads: CASSSIAGTLQETQYF. The CDR3, as DNA: TGTGCCAGCAGTTCTATAGCGGGAACCCTCCAAGAGACCCAGTACTTC.

The chain recombines TRBV4-3 with TRBJ1-5; maybe TRBD1 (5 bases). V lost 0 bases, J lost 2 bases, and 11 bases lay in between. CDR1 is LGHNA and CDR2 is YSLEER in the germline V gene. This CDR3 spans 16 amino acids. CDR3 sequence: CASSQDSTVGNQPQHF. The DNA of the CDR3 is TGCGCCAGCAGCCAAGATTCGACAGTGGGCAATCAGCCCCAGCATTTT.

This clone was counted a single time. This rearrangement joins TRBV6-5 to TRBJ2-1; 13 nucleotides agree with TRBD2. CDR3 length: 14 residues. The germline CDR1 and CDR2 sequences are MNHEY and SVGAGI. V was clipped by 10 bases and J by 3 bases; unmatched bases: 3. This CDR3 is CAIGTSGIYNEQFF. Here the CDR3 DNA reads TGTGCCATAGGGACTAGCGGGATCTACAATGAGCAGTTCTTC.

The table lists this clone with a few counts. J is TRBJ2-1 and V is TRBV7-7, with 9 nucleotides matching TRBD2. V lost 1 base, J lost 5 bases, and 3 bases stayed unmatched. The CDR3 has 15 amino acids. CDR1 and CDR2 (germline): SSHAT, FNYEAQ (reference sequence). The chain's CDR3 is CASSLGLAENNEQFF. The CDR3 nucleotides are TGTGCCAGCAGCTTAGGACTAGCGGAGAACAATGAGCAGTTCTTC. The full variable domain, rest sourced from reference TRBV7-7 and TRBJ2-1, is GAGVSQSPRYKVTKRGQDVTLRCDPISSHATLYWYQQALGQGPEFLTYFNYEAQPDKSGLPSDRFSAERPEGSISTLTIQRTEQRDSAMYRCASSLGLAENNEQFFGPGTRLTVL.

The chain employs TRBV7-9 and TRBJ2-1, with TRBD1 matching 10 bases. V lost 5 bases and J lost 7; bases outside the gene matches: 14. Germline V gives CDR1 SEHNR, CDR2 FQNEAQ (reference sequence). This CDR3 has 17 residues. This CDR3 is CASSPRQGAKWLNEQFF. The DNA of the CDR3 is TGTGCCAGCAGCCCACGACAGGGGGCTAAATGGTTGAATGAGCAGTTCTTC.

The V call is TRBV7-9, the J call TRBJ2-7, with 16 bases lining up with TRBD2. Germline CDR1 SEHNR, CDR2 FQNEAQ (reference sequence). The ends lost 4 bases at V and 4 bases at J; junction bases unmatched: 13. The CDR3 has 19 residues. This CDR3 is CASSSGGTSGRARHYEQYF. Written as DNA, the CDR3 is TGTGCCAGCAGCTCCGGGGGGACTAGCGGGAGGGCCAGGCATTACGAGCAGTACTTC.

The V call is TRBV7-9, the J call TRBJ1-2, with TRBD1 identical over 7 bases. With 7 bases clipped from V and 3 bases from J, the junction kept 5 bases outside the gene matches. Looked up from germline, CDR1 is SEHNR and CDR2 is FQNEAQ (reference sequence). CDR3 length: 13 amino acids. CDR3 protein: CASTTGQYYGYTF. The CDR3, as DNA: TGTGCCAGCACCACGGGACAGTACTATGGCTACACCTTC.

The V call is TRBV4-1, the J call TRBJ2-6, with 9 bases identical to TRBD1. V gave up 6 bases and J gave up 0 bases; unmatched junction bases: 12. Germline V gene lookup returns CDR1 MGHRA and CDR2 YSYEKL. This CDR3 is built from 19 residues. In nucleotides, the CDR3 is TGCGCCAGCAGACACAAACCGGGACAGGGAGGCTCTGGGGCCAACGTCCTGACTTTC. Residues: CASRHKPGQGGSGANVLTF.

The chain combines TRBV6-5 with TRBJ2-5; D possibly corresponds to TRBD1 (5 bases). The germline V gene encodes CDR1 MNHEY and CDR2 SVGAGI. The CDR3 extends over 13 amino acids. The V and J ends lost 6 bases and 0 bases respectively, with 8 bases between them. CDR3 DNA sequence: TGTGCCAGCAGGACAGAAAACCAAGAGACCCAGTACTTC. It yields the protein CASRTENQETQYF.

The rearrangement uses TRBV14 and TRBJ2-2; possible D gene TRBD2, 5 bases. Germline V CDR1 and CDR2: SGHDN, FVKESK. The V and J ends lost 5 bases and 7 bases respectively, with 5 bases between them. The CDR3 is 11 residues long. This CDR3 reads CASSAGGELFF. The CDR3 DNA reads TGTGCCAGCAGCGCGGGCGGGGAGCTGTTTTTT.

The CDR3 sequence: CASDITVGTGDEAFF. Written as DNA, the CDR3 is TGTGCCAGCGACATTACCGTCGGGACAGGGGATGAAGCTTTCTTT. The rearrangement uses TRBV7-9 and TRBJ1-1; 10 bases agree with TRBD1. The V and J ends lost 8 bases and 7 bases, in that order; junction bases with no gene match: 13. Germline V gene sequence: CDR1 SEHNR, CDR2 FQNEAQ (reference sequence). The length of the CDR3 is 15 residues.

V is TRBV18 and J is TRBJ2-3; 8 bases map to TRBD2. Germline CDR1 reads KGHSH; CDR2 reads LQKENI. V was pared by 0 bases and J by 5 bases, with 7 bases of the junction left unmatched. This CDR3 spans 16 amino acids. CDR3 coding DNA: TGTGCCAGCTCACCACCGGGACACCTAGCGGGAGATACGCAGTATTTT. Protein: CASSPPGHLAGDTQYF.

The chain couples TRBV7-2 to TRBJ1-2, with 7 bases lining up with TRBD1. Germline loops: CDR1 SGHTA, CDR2 FQGNSA. The V and J ends lost 5 bases and 4 bases, in that order; junction bases with no gene match: 13. This CDR3 is 16 amino acids long. The CDR3 DNA sequence: TGTGCCAGCAGCCTTCTCGGGACAGTTCTGGCCTATGGCTACACCTTC. Its protein is CASSLLGTVLAYGYTF.

V is TRBV6-6 and J is TRBJ1-6; D is possibly TRBD1 (5 bases). Germline loops: CDR1 MNHNY, CDR2 SVGAGI (reference sequence). The CDR3 contains 17 residues. V lost 5 bases to trimming and J lost 2 bases, with 16 bases between them. CDR3: CASSHSGPRAYNSPLHF. CDR3 DNA: TGTGCCAGCAGTCACAGTGGGCCCAGGGCCTATAATTCACCCCTCCACTTT.

This chain links TRBV5-6 with TRBJ1-2; D call uncertain. Trimming shortened V by 2 bases and J by 4 bases, and 9 bases separated the two germline ends. Germline CDR1 reads SGHDT; CDR2 reads YYEEEE. This CDR3 is built from 13 residues. In DNA, the CDR3 is TGTGCCAGCAGCTTTTGGCAGTCCTATGGCTACACCTTC. Protein: CASSFWQSYGYTF.

This chain joins TRBV11-2 and TRBJ1-2; TRBD1 is a possible D gene (6 bases). Trimming cost V 5 bases and J 6 bases, with 13 bases left between them. CDR3 length: 13 residues. Germline V CDR1 and CDR2: SGHAT, FQNNGV. CDR3 sequence reads: CASSPTRQDGYTF. The CDR3 coding sequence is TGTGCCAGCAGCCCTACCCGACAGGATGGCTACACCTTC.

This clone was detected once. This chain links TRBV10-3 with TRBJ2-7, with 8 positions matching TRBD2. V shed 4 bases and J 0 bases; nucleotides not matched to a gene: 5. This CDR3 is 15 amino acids long. Germline V gives CDR1 ENHRY, CDR2 SYGVKD. CDR3 DNA sequence: TGTGCCATCAGTGCACTAGCGGAAAGCTCCTACGAGCAGTACTTC. The encoded protein is CAISALAESSYEQYF.

The rearrangement uses TRBV2 and TRBJ2-1; 8 bases align to TRBD2. Germline trimming cut 8 bases from V and 1 base from J; bases unmatched to any gene: 4. The CDR3 loop spans 14 amino acids. Germline-derived CDR1 and CDR2 are SNHLY and FYNNEI. CDR3 sequence: CASEAGVSYNEQFF. CDR3 nucleotide sequence: TGTGCCAGCGAAGCGGGAGTATCCTACAATGAGCAGTTCTTC. Complete variable domain (other parts from reference TRBV2 and TRBJ2-1): EPEVTQTPSHQVTQMGQEVILRCVPISNHLYFYWYRQILGQKVEFLVSFYNNEISEKSEIFDDQFSVERPDGSNFTLKIRSTKLEDSAMYFCASEAGVSYNEQFFGPGTRLTVL.

The rearrangement links TRBV21-1 to TRBJ1-5. TRBV21-1 is a pseudogene segment. CDR3 length equals 14 residues. This chain's CDR3 is CASSLRSNNQPQHF. The CDR3 nucleotides are TGTGCCAGCAGCCTCCGGAGCAACAATCAGCCCCAGCATTTT.

This chain links TRBV6-5 with TRBJ1-3; D uncertain. Germline V gene data show CDR1 as MNHEY and CDR2 as SVGAGI. Trimming removed 4 bases from V and 0 bases from J, with 13 bases in between. The CDR3 is made up of 16 amino acids. CDR3 nucleotide sequence: TGTGCCAGCAGTTCGAAGACAACCAGCTCTGGAAACACCATATATTTT. Its translation is CASSSKTTSSGNTIYF.

The chain combines TRBV6-5 with TRBJ1-1; D is possibly TRBD1 (6 bases). The CDR3 contains 14 residues. Germline loops: CDR1 MNHEY, CDR2 SVGAGI. V gave up 0 bases and J gave up 12 bases, with 17 bases separating them. CDR3 DNA sequence: TGTGCCAGCAGTTACTCGTCGGTGACAGGCGTTACTTTCTTT. It translates to CASSYSSVTGVTFF.

The rearrangement uses TRBV18 and TRBJ1-3; D is perhaps TRBD1 (5 bases). The CDR3 length is 17 residues. V lost 0 bases, J lost 2 bases, and 14 bases lay in between. Germline CDR1 KGHSH, CDR2 LQKENI. CDR3 in amino acids: CASSPPFGATTGNTIYF. The CDR3 DNA follows: TGTGCCAGCTCACCACCGTTTGGGGCAACCACTGGAAACACCATATATTTT.

The table lists this clone with many counts. The chain is built from TRBV9 and TRBJ2-7; 14 bases align to TRBD2. This CDR3 is built from 15 residues. Trimming cost V 3 bases and J 3 bases; bases outside gene matches: 2. Germline V gene lookup returns CDR1 SGDLS and CDR2 YYNGEE. The CDR3 DNA follows: TGTGCCAGCAGCGCGGGACTAGCGGGGGACTACGAGCAGTACTTC. This gives the protein CASSAGLAGDYEQYF.